The rows below give T cell receptor beta chains drawn from one sample of a study of beta chain features in type 1 diabetes. Libraries were prepared by immunoSEQ multiplex PCR; TCRdb keeps only in-frame clonotypes and omits some of them. Altogether 300,000 to 350,000 clones are present, less than 9.5% being singletons, with the ten largest covering approximately 0.47%. Sequenced: central memory CD4+ T cells from blood. The receptors stem from a woman under 30 in good health. The CDR3 runs from the conserved cysteine through the conserved F or W. A D gene is named only where the DNA matches it firmly. Size tells how often a clone was seen (once, few, many) or the class of an expanded clone, and some rows leave it out.

TRBJ2-1	few	NA	TRBV20-1	TGCAGTGCCGCGCTCCTGAATGAGCAGTTCTTC	CSAALLNEQFF
TRBJ2-1	NA	NA	TRBV2	TGTGCCAGCAGCTCTAAATTCCAGTTCTTC	CASSSKFQFF
TRBJ2-5	few	NA	TRBV18	TGTGCCAGCTCACCACCTGCAGGACGAGAGACCCAGTACTTC	CASSPPAGRETQYF
TRBJ2-3	NA	NA	TRBV4-3	TGCGCCAGCAGCCAAGAGCTCGCAGATACGCAGTATTTT	CASSQELADTQYF
TRBJ2-7	NA	TRBD2	TRBV5-1	TGCGCCAGCAGCTTCGGGGGAGGGCCGAACTACGAGCAGTACTTC	CASSFGGGPNYEQYF
TRBJ2-5	NA	NA	TRBV5-4	TGTGCCAGCAGCTTGCGTGCGCGGGCTGGGGCAGAGACCCAGTACTTC	CASSLRARAGAETQYF
TRBJ2-1	NA	TRBD1	TRBV7-2	TGTGCCAGCAGCTCACAGACAGGGGAAAGTGAGCAGTTCTTC	CASSSQTGESEQFF
TRBJ2-7	NA	NA	TRBV7-8	TGTGCCAGCAGCCGAGGGGGTAACTTCTACGAGCAGTACTTC	CASSRGGNFYEQYF
TRBJ2-1	once	TRBD2	TRBV4-2	TGTGCCAGCAGCCGGCCTAGCGGGACTAGCGGGAGTGGGCACAATGAGCAGTTCTTC	CASSRPSGTSGSGHNEQFF
TRBJ1-3	few	NA	TRBV9	TGTGCCAGCAGCGTTTCCCCGATCACTGGAAACACCATATATTTT	CASSVSPITGNTIYF
TRBJ2-5	NA	TRBD1	TRBV7-9	TGTGCCAGCAGCTTAAGGACAGGTCAAGAGACCCAGTACTTC	CASSLRTGQETQYF
TRBJ2-3	NA	TRBD1	TRBV29-1	TGCAGCGTAACCGGACAGGGTACAGATACGCAGTATTTT	CSVTGQGTDTQYF
TRBJ2-7	NA	TRBD2	TRBV5-6	TGTGCCAGCAGCTTCCGGCTAGCGGGAGTTGGGGAGCAGTACTTC	CASSFRLAGVGEQYF
TRBJ2-3	NA	NA	TRBV4-2	TGTGCCAGCAGCCAAGATATGGCTACAGATACGCAGTATTTT	CASSQDMATDTQYF
TRBJ1-2	few	NA	TRBV19	TGTGCCAGTAGTATAACAGGCCATAACTATGGCTACACCTTC	CASSITGHNYGYTF
TRBJ1-2	NA	NA	TRBV4-2	TGTGCCAGCAGCCCGGGCCCTATAACCCATGGCTACACCTTC	CASSPGPITHGYTF
TRBJ2-5	few	NA	TRBV2	TGTGCCAGCAGTGACCTGACAGTCGGGGAGACCCAGTACTTC	CASSDLTVGETQYF
TRBJ2-1	NA	NA	TRBV19	TGTGCCAGCATAAGGGGTGAGCAGTTCTTC	CASIRGEQFF
TRBJ2-2	few	TRBD2	TRBV7-2	TGTGCCAGCCGCGGACTAGCGGGAGGGACCGCCGGGGAGCTGTTTTTT	CASRGLAGGTAGELFF
TRBJ2-3	NA	NA	TRBV9	TGTGCCAGCAGCGTAGGAAGCGATCTCGGGCAGTATTTT	CASSVGSDLGQYF
TRBJ2-1	NA	NA	TRBV20-1	TGCAGTGCTTCACGGAACAATGAGCAGTTCTTC	CSASRNNEQFF